The rows below give T cell receptor beta chains drawn from one sample of a study of control samples from healthy donors and cancer patients. Only in-frame clones appear in the TCRdb table, and some are missing; sequencing was by immunoSEQ multiplex PCR. Here the sample spans 130,000 to 150,000 clones, around 90% being singletons. Sequencing was carried out using blood. Receptors were obtained from a man aged 25-40 years in good health. CDR3s include the opening cysteine and the closing phenylalanine or tryptophan.

TRBJ1-2,TRBV7-2,CASRFDQGARYGYTF
TRBJ2-2,TRBV10-3,CAISDSGTTNTGELFF
TRBJ2-5,TRBV29-1,CSVVVWTAQETQYF
TRBJ2-7,TRBV5-1,CASAPGTGGFEQYF
TRBJ1-6,TRBV6-6,CASRYQGEGFPLHF
TRBJ2-5,TRBV24-1,CATSDPGGGRETQYF
TRBJ2-3,TRBV4-1,CASRYASVEADTQYF
TRBJ1-2,TRBV29-1,CSVTIDRVYGYTF
TRBJ1-1,TRBV5-8,CASSFLTNTEAFF
TRBJ2-3,TRBV5-1,CASSRDGQVADTQYF
TRBJ2-1,TRBV7-3,CASSLRASGSEEQFF
TRBJ2-7,TRBV11-2,CASSLDLSGTVSYEQYF
TRBJ1-1,TRBV7-3,CASSRTGGRNTEAFF
TRBJ2-3,TRBV11-2,CASSDNTLGTAPTDTQYF
TRBJ2-3,TRBV10-3,CAAHGQDTDTQYF
TRBJ1-2,TRBV6-6,CASRKDPNYGYTF
TRBJ1-4,TRBV5-1,CASSSRERGTNEKLFF
TRBJ2-1,TRBV24-1,CATSDPAGSSYNEQFF
TRBJ2-7,TRBV3-1/TRBV3-2,CASRPTGNYEQYF
TRBJ2-1,TRBV25-1,CASSPPGTGGYEQFF
TRBJ2-3,TRBV5-1,CASSLVAGSTDTQYF
TRBJ1-2,TRBV10-2,CASRPNPGQGAYGYTF
TRBJ2-1,TRBV5-6,CASSLAQREGLYEQFF
TRBJ2-1,TRBV5-1,CASSSGRNPGNEQFF
TRBJ2-7,TRBV7-3,CASSLPGSTKEQYF
TRBJ1-2,TRBV14,CASSQGYYGYTF
TRBJ2-1,TRBV3-1/TRBV3-2,CASSQLARRRSYNEQFF
TRBJ2-7,TRBV6-5,CASSSLSSYEQYF
TRBJ1-2,TRBV5-1,CASSPHPAVADGYTF
TRBJ2-1,TRBV24-1,CATMGLGRGSYNEQFF
TRBJ2-7,TRBV11-1,CASSLGTTYEQYF
TRBJ1-2,TRBV5-5,CASILAGGDYGYTF
TRBJ2-7,TRBV5-1,CASSPPGGGYEQYF
TRBJ1-6,TRBV19,CASSGGLPINSPLHF
TRBJ2-1,TRBV24-1,CATREGGAYNEQFF
TRBJ1-1,TRBV11-3,CASSENKQGMAEAFF
TRBJ1-5,TRBV19,CASSILGQGARDQPQHF
TRBJ2-5,TRBV5-6,CASSLESGKETQYF
TRBJ1-1,TRBV5-1,CASSLVGENTEAFF
TRBJ1-1,TRBV7-2,CASSQGGFVLRGTEAFF
TRBJ1-6,TRBV3-1/TRBV3-2,CASSQELMGGGYNSPLHF